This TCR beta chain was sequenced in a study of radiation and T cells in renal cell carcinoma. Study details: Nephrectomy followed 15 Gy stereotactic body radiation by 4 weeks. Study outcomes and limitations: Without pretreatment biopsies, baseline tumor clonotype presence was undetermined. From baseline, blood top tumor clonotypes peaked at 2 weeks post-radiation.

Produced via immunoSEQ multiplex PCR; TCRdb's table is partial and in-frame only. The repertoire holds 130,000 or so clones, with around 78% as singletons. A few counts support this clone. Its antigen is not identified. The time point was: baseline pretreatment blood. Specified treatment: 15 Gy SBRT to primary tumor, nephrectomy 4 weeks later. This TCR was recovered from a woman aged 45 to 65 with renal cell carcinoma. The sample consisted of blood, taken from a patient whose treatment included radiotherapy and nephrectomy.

CDR3 nucleotides: TGTGCCAGCAGCGAGCCGACAGGAACTAACACCGGGGAGCTGTTTTTT. Encoded protein: CASSEPTGTNTGELFF. The rearrangement joins TRBV9 to TRBJ2-2, with a weak D call TRBD1 (6 bases). The V gene lost 3 bases and the J gene lost 2 bases, with 14 bases spanning the gap. Per germline, CDR1 SGDLS and CDR2 YYNGEE. The CDR3 runs to 16 residues.